This passage covers 17 T cell receptor beta chains from one sample sequenced in a study of shared T cell receptors in the human thymus. Only in-frame clones appear in the TCRdb table, and some are missing; sequencing was by immunoSEQ multiplex PCR. Here the sample spans hundreds of thousands of clones, roughly 90% being singletons. This sample also belongs to another study, concerning human thymus T cells.

The sequenced material came from thymocytes. The receptors come from a boy less than two years old with a congenital heart defect.

This clone was seen a handful of times. The chain has TRBV7-8 and TRBJ1-2; TRBD1 matches at 8 bases. This CDR3 region has 13 residues. CDR1 is SGHVS, CDR2 FQNEAQ, per germline. The V segment lost 0 bases and the J segment 13 bases; nucleotides outside the gene matches: 7. The CDR3 DNA reads TGTGCCAGCAGCTTAGCGACAGGGGCGAAATCCACCTTC. Its protein product is CASSLATGAKSTF.

This clone has a handful of counts. V gene TRBV19 combines with J gene TRBJ1-2, with 7 bases identical to TRBD1. Germline-derived CDR1 and CDR2 are LNHDA and SQIVND (reference sequence). V dropped 5 bases and J dropped 5; count of bases not matched to a gene: 11. The CDR3 totals 15 residues. In DNA form, the CDR3 reads TGTGCCAGTAGTGACGACAGGGCCGTTGTTTATGGCTACACCTTC. This codes for CASSDDRAVVYGYTF.

The chain uses TRBV29-1 and TRBJ1-1; no clear D. Germline V CDR1 and CDR2: SQVTM, ANQGSEA. V lost 5 bases to trimming and J lost 5 bases, with 15 bases between them. This CDR3 contains 13 residues. The chain's CDR3 is CSVFGRVATEAFF. CDR3 nucleotide sequence: TGCAGCGTTTTCGGTCGGGTGGCGACTGAAGCTTTCTTT.

This chain uses TRBV28 with TRBJ2-5, with a tentative D call TRBD2 (6 bases). The V and J ends lost 10 bases and 4 bases respectively, with 13 bases between them. This CDR3 has 12 amino acids. Per germline, CDR1 MDHEN and CDR2 SYDVKM. The CDR3 reads CAISGVGETQYF. CDR3 nucleotide sequence: TGTGCCATCTCGGGAGTAGGAGAGACCCAGTACTTC.

The CDR3: CASSPDARTGADYEQYF. The CDR3 DNA reads TGTGCCAGCAGTCCAGACGCTCGGACAGGGGCAGACTACGAGCAGTACTTC. V usage is TRBV27 and J usage is TRBJ2-7; 9 bases are shared with TRBD1. After removal of 5 bases from V and 3 bases from J, the junction contained 14 bases not matched to a gene. The V gene's germline CDR1 is MNHEY and CDR2 SMNVEV (reference sequence). The CDR3 length is 17 residues.

The chain combines TRBV30 with TRBJ2-7, with D possibly being TRBD2 (5 bases). V was trimmed by 4 bases and J by 0 bases, leaving 19 bases between them. In germline, CDR1 is GTSNPN, CDR2 SVGIG (reference sequence). The CDR3 runs to 16 residues. The CDR3 DNA is TGTGCCTGGACCCATCACGGAGGCCCCAGCTCCTACGAGCAGTACTTC. It codes for CAWTHHGGPSSYEQYF.

This chain joins TRBV4-2 and TRBJ1-2; D remains unclear. CDR3 size: 15 residues. CDR1 is LGHNA, CDR2 YNFKEQ, per germline. V was trimmed by 1 base and J by 5 bases, leaving 14 bases between them. The CDR3 bases are TGTGCCAGCAGCCAAGGAGGGCTTACTACGTATGGCTACACCTTC. It yields the protein CASSQGGLTTYGYTF.

The chain carries TRBV7-9 and TRBJ2-3, with a possible D match to TRBD2 (5 bases). The CDR3 consists of 15 residues. The germline V and J ends were trimmed by 5 bases and 0 bases, with 12 bases remaining between them. Germline lookup yields CDR1 SEHNR and CDR2 FQNEAQ (reference sequence). The DNA for the CDR3 is TGTGCCAGCAGCCCTCGCGGGCGTAGCACAGATACGCAGTATTTT. Translated: CASSPRGRSTDTQYF. The complete variable domain, with remaining parts taken from reference TRBV7-9 and TRBJ2-3, reads DTGVSQNPRHKITKRGQNVTFRCDPISEHNRLYWYRQTLGQGPEFLTYFQNEAQLEKSRLLSDRFSAERPKGSFSTLEIQRTEQGDSAMYLCASSPRGRSTDTQYFGPGTRLTVL.

This clone was counted between two and nine times. The J gene is TRBJ1-2, the V gene TRBV7-8, with 9 bases that match TRBD1. Germline CDR1 is SGHVS and CDR2 is FQNEAQ. The V gene end was trimmed by 7 bases and the J gene end by 4 bases; junction bases not matched to a gene: 16. There are 17 residues in the CDR3. The CDR3 DNA sequence: TGTGCCAGCACCCTGGATGAAGGGACAGGGCGGATCTATGGCTACACCTTC. Protein sequence: CASTLDEGTGRIYGYTF.

The rearrangement links TRBV7-2 to TRBJ2-2; the match to TRBD2 covers 12 bases. The CDR3 sequence is 16 residues long. Trimming cost V 7 bases and J 7 bases; bases outside gene matches: 10. Germline V gene sequence: CDR1 SGHTA, CDR2 FQGNSA. CDR3 coding DNA: TGTGCCAGCAACCCACTAGCGGGAGGTATAGTCGGGGAGCTGTTTTTT. Amino acids: CASNPLAGGIVGELFF.

This chain connects TRBV2 to TRBJ2-1; 10 positions match TRBD2. This CDR3 comprises 16 residues. The V gene end was trimmed by 5 bases and the J gene end by 6 bases; junction bases not matched to a gene: 10. Germline V gene lookup returns CDR1 SNHLY and CDR2 FYNNEI. The CDR3 loop is CASSRSKREGGNEQFF. The CDR3 coding sequence is TGTGCCAGCAGTAGGAGTAAGCGGGAGGGTGGCAATGAGCAGTTCTTC.

This clone was counted between two and nine times. The chain recombines TRBV5-1 with TRBJ2-1, with 10 bases that match TRBD2. This CDR3 region has 18 residues. With 4 bases clipped from V and 1 base from J, the junction kept 11 bases outside the gene matches. The germline CDR1 and CDR2 sequences are SGHRS and YFSETQ. The CDR3 sequence: CASSTPAEREGSYNEQFF. CDR3 bases: TGCGCCAGCAGCACACCGGCCGAGCGGGAGGGGTCCTACAATGAGCAGTTCTTC.

This chain uses TRBV6-6 with TRBJ2-4, with D unresolved. In germline, CDR1 is MNHNY, CDR2 SVGAGI (reference sequence). This CDR3 is 15 amino acids long. V was clipped by 0 bases and J by 5 bases, with 11 bases between them. DNA for the CDR3: TGTGCCAGCAGTTACTCGAACATTGCCCAAAACATTCAGTACTTC. Encoded protein: CASSYSNIAQNIQYF.

V is TRBV7-9 and J is TRBJ1-5; 8 bases map to TRBD1. Trimming cost V 1 base and J 3 bases; bases outside gene matches: 5. The CDR3 runs 16 residues. The V gene's germline CDR1 is SEHNR and CDR2 FQNEAQ (reference sequence). DNA for the CDR3: TGTGCCAGCAGCTTAGGGACAGGGTTCCCCAATCAGCCCCAGCATTTT. It yields the protein CASSLGTGFPNQPQHF.

This sequence joins TRBV10-1 and TRBJ2-7; 8 bases are a match to TRBD2. CDR1 is WNHNN, CDR2 SYGVQD, per germline (reference sequence). This CDR3 has 16 amino acids. The V gene end was trimmed by 3 bases and the J gene end by 2 bases; junction bases not matched to a gene: 9. CDR3 DNA: TGCGCCAGCAGTGAACGCGGGAGGAGGATCCCCTACGAGCAGTACTTC. It codes for CASSERGRRIPYEQYF.

This chain connects TRBV11-2 to TRBJ2-3, with D unclear. Germline CDR1 reads SGHAT; CDR2 reads FQNNGV. This CDR3 is built from 12 residues. Trimming pared 5 bases from V and 4 bases from J, leaving 7 bases between. The CDR3, as DNA: TGTGCCAGCAGCCCCCAGTCAGATACGCAGTATTTT. Translated, it gives CASSPQSDTQYF.

The chain links TRBV25-1 to TRBJ2-5; 8 bases line up with TRBD2. This CDR3 region has 14 residues. The junction had 3 bases not matched to a gene; V was cut back by 4 bases and J by 2 bases. Germline V CDR1 and CDR2: MGHDK, SYGVNS. CDR3: CASSGLAPQETQYF. The CDR3 region has the DNA TGTGCCAGCAGTGGACTAGCGCCTCAAGAGACCCAGTACTTC.